This TCR beta chain was identified during a study of cytomegalovirus exposure and HLA in healthy donors. Researchers ran the PCR with 60 Vbeta and 13 Jbeta primers. The data were produced by immunoSEQ multiplex PCR, yet TCRdb's version contains in-frame clones alone and is incomplete. The sample has around 150,000 clones; approximately 79% are singletons. Points on this clone: Its antigen is unidentified.

CDR1 is SGHNT, CDR2 YYREEE, per germline (reference sequence). V was cut by 5 bases and J by 2 bases, with 13 bases left in between. The CDR3 is made up of 14 amino acids. Study-wide findings and caveats: It was reported that TCR beta sequences correctly inferred the HLA-A and HLA-B alleles for most subjects. Most sequenced TCRs were rare (though some public TCRs occurred in many donors). Per a later analysis, HLA-associated TCR beta chains showed more clonal expansion than other, equally common TCR beta chains.

The TCR comes from a man between 35 and 55 years old in good health and CMV-seronegative. This chain uses TRBV5-4 with TRBJ2-5; no firm D call. The specimen sequenced was PBMCs. CDR3 nucleotides: TGTGCCAGCAGAGCCGATGTACGACAAGAGACCCAGTACTTC. It translates to CASRADVRQETQYF. Filled out from reference TRBV5-4 and TRBJ2-5, the complete variable domain reads ETGVTQSPTHLIKTRGQQVTLRCSSQSGHNTVSWYQQALGQGPQFIFQYYREEENGRGNFPPRFSGLQFPNYSSELNVNALELDDSALYLCASRADVRQETQYFGPGTRLLVL.